The rows below give T cell receptor beta chains drawn from one sample of a study of molecular identifiers for immune sequencing clone quantification. From the PCR reads, TCRdb called clonotypes with MiXCR, one entry per CDR3 protein. The table includes tens of thousands of distinct CDR3 sequences, about 21% detected once. Sequencing was carried out using naive CD8+ T cells from blood, with Jurkat cell RNA spiked in. Receptors were obtained from a human donor in good health. Some libraries in this study had Jurkat cell RNA spiked in. Each CDR3 is given with its conserved first and last residue. Each record gives: clone size, J gene, V gene, D gene, CDR3 DNA, CDR3 protein. A D gene is named only where the DNA matches it firmly. A row's size may be missing; if present it is once, few, many or a size class.

size: many; J: TRBJ2-3; V: TRBV7-2; D: -; DNA: TGTGCCAGCAGCTTACTTATGGGCCGCCCAGATACGCAGTATTTT; CDR3: CASSLLMGRPDTQYF
size: few; J: TRBJ2-1; V: TRBV25-1; D: -; DNA: TGTGCCAGCAGTACCAGAACAGGCTACACCTACAATGAGCAGTTCTTC; CDR3: CASSTRTGYTYNEQFF
size: few; J: TRBJ2-7; V: TRBV5-6; D: -; DNA: TGTGCCAGCAGCTTCGACGGGAACCATATCTACGAGCAGTACTTC; CDR3: CASSFDGNHIYEQYF
size: many; J: TRBJ2-1; V: TRBV6-2/TRBV6-3; D: TRBD2; DNA: TGTGCCAGCAGTCCGACTAGCGGGTTCTCCTACAATGAGCAGTTCTTC; CDR3: CASSPTSGFSYNEQFF
size: -; J: TRBJ1-1; V: TRBV4-2; D: -; DNA: TGTGCCAGCAGCCAAGCACTGAGTATGAACACTGAAGCTTTCTTT; CDR3: CASSQALSMNTEAFF
size: many; J: TRBJ2-5; V: TRBV30; D: -; DNA: TGTGCCTGGAAAGTGGAGCAGGGGCAAGAGACCCAGTACTTC; CDR3: CAWKVEQGQETQYF
size: -; J: TRBJ2-1; V: TRBV7-2; D: -; DNA: TGTGCCAGCAGCTTAATAGGGGGTAGCTCCTACAATGAGCAGTTCTTC; CDR3: CASSLIGGSSYNEQFF
size: many; J: TRBJ1-5; V: TRBV4-1; D: -; DNA: TGCGCCAGCAGCCCCATAGAGCAGGGCCGGAATCAGCCCCAGCATTTT; CDR3: CASSPIEQGRNQPQHF
size: -; J: TRBJ2-1; V: TRBV29-1; D: -; DNA: TGCAGCGTTGAAGATCCAGTCCAGGGGAATTACAATGAGCAGTTCTTC; CDR3: CSVEDPVQGNYNEQFF
size: many; J: TRBJ2-3; V: TRBV4-1; D: -; DNA: TGCGCCAGCAGCCAAGTTACGGATACGCAGTATTTT; CDR3: CASSQVTDTQYF
size: many; J: TRBJ2-3; V: TRBV28; D: -; DNA: TGTGCCAGCAGTCGAGGTAGAACAGATACGCAGTATTTT; CDR3: CASSRGRTDTQYF
size: many; J: TRBJ2-6; V: TRBV5-6; D: TRBD1; DNA: TGTGCCAGCAGCCCAGGGACAGTAAGCTCTGGGGCCAACGTCCTGACTTTC; CDR3: CASSPGTVSSGANVLTF
size: few; J: TRBJ2-7; V: TRBV3-1; D: -; DNA: TGTGCCAGCAGCCAAGAAGTGAACACCGCAACCCTCTACGAGCAGTACTTC; CDR3: CASSQEVNTATLYEQYF
size: -; J: TRBJ2-1; V: TRBV6-6; D: -; DNA: TGTGCCAGCAGTTACTCGGGCGACTCCTACAATGAGCAGTTCTTC; CDR3: CASSYSGDSYNEQFF
size: many; J: TRBJ2-7; V: TRBV25-1; D: TRBD1; DNA: TGTGCCAGCAGTGACACCGGGACAGCTACCTACGAGCAGTACTTC; CDR3: CASSDTGTATYEQYF
size: few; J: TRBJ2-7; V: TRBV4-1; D: TRBD1; DNA: TGCGCCAGCAGCCAAGATGGGACAGGGGGCCTCGAGCAGTACTTC; CDR3: CASSQDGTGGLEQYF
size: -; J: TRBJ2-7; V: TRBV28; D: -; DNA: TGTGCCAGCAGTTTTGGGGACTACGAGCAGTACTTC; CDR3: CASSFGDYEQYF
size: many; J: TRBJ2-2; V: TRBV27; D: -; DNA: TGTGCCAGCAGTTCGGTCAACACCGGGGAGCTGTTTTTT; CDR3: CASSSVNTGELFF
size: many; J: TRBJ2-5; V: TRBV14; D: -; DNA: TGTGCCAGCAGCCGAGTTTTAGAGACCCAGTACTTC; CDR3: CASSRVLETQYF
size: -; J: TRBJ2-7; V: TRBV7-6; D: -; DNA: TGTGCCAGCAACCTCAGGACGGAAGACTACGAGCAGTACTTC; CDR3: CASNLRTEDYEQYF
size: few; J: TRBJ2-7; V: TRBV7-9; D: -; DNA: TGTGCCAGCAGCTCAGAGATCGGACCCTACGAGCAGTACTTC; CDR3: CASSSEIGPYEQYF
size: -; J: TRBJ1-4; V: TRBV29-1; D: TRBD1; DNA: TGCAGCGCCGGGACAGGGGCTGGGGAAAAACTGTTTTTT; CDR3: CSAGTGAGEKLFF
size: many; J: TRBJ2-4; V: TRBV12-3/TRBV12-4; D: -; DNA: TGTGCCAGCAGTTTGCTGAGCAGTAAAAACATTCAGTACTTC; CDR3: CASSLLSSKNIQYF
size: few; J: TRBJ2-7; V: TRBV27; D: -; DNA: TGTGCCAGCAGTTTAGCGGGACACCCGATATACGAGCAGTACTTC; CDR3: CASSLAGHPIYEQYF
size: many; J: TRBJ2-7; V: TRBV10-3; D: -; DNA: TGTGCCATCAGTGAAACGACAGAGGGCCAGTACTTC; CDR3: CAISETTEGQYF
size: many; J: TRBJ2-5; V: TRBV7-9; D: -; DNA: TGTGCCAGCAGCACCCCGAACGAAGAGACCCAGTACTTC; CDR3: CASSTPNEETQYF
size: many; J: TRBJ2-3; V: TRBV9; D: TRBD2; DNA: TGTGCCAGCAGCCCCTCGGGGGGTCCCGGGGGCACAGATACGCAGTATTTT; CDR3: CASSPSGGPGGTDTQYF
size: many; J: TRBJ2-6; V: TRBV19; D: -; DNA: TGTGCCAGTAGTATATCCCCCTCTGGGGCCAACGTCCTGACTTTC; CDR3: CASSISPSGANVLTF
size: -; J: TRBJ2-5; V: TRBV4-1; D: -; DNA: TGCGCCAGCAGCCAAGTTGGAGGGGAAGAGACCCAGTACTTC; CDR3: CASSQVGGEETQYF
size: many; J: TRBJ1-5; V: TRBV5-8; D: -; DNA: TGTGCCAGCAGGGATCCAGGGGTTTTTGGCAATCAGCCCCAGCATTTT; CDR3: CASRDPGVFGNQPQHF
size: many; J: TRBJ2-6; V: TRBV7-8; D: -; DNA: TGTGCCAGCTCGGAACCTGGGGCCAACGTCCTGACTTTC; CDR3: CASSEPGANVLTF
size: -; J: TRBJ2-7; V: TRBV27; D: -; DNA: TGTGCCAGCAGTTTCGGCTCCAGCTCCTACGAGCAGTACTTC; CDR3: CASSFGSSSYEQYF
size: -; J: TRBJ2-1; V: TRBV9; D: TRBD2; DNA: TGTGCCAGCAGCGTAGGTAGCGGGAGGAGCAATGAGCAGTTCTTC; CDR3: CASSVGSGRSNEQFF
size: many; J: TRBJ2-7; V: TRBV6-5; D: -; DNA: TGTGCCAGCGCCCCTCGTGCAACTGACTCCTACGAGCAGTACTTC; CDR3: CASAPRATDSYEQYF
size: many; J: TRBJ2-7; V: TRBV4-3; D: TRBD1; DNA: TGCGCCAGCAGCCAAATATGGACAGGCTCCTACGAGCAGTACTTC; CDR3: CASSQIWTGSYEQYF
size: -; J: TRBJ2-7; V: TRBV7-9; D: TRBD1; DNA: TGTGCCAGCAGCTCGAACCGGGACAGCCCCTACGAGCAGTACTTC; CDR3: CASSSNRDSPYEQYF
size: many; J: TRBJ2-7; V: TRBV7-2; D: -; DNA: TGTGCCAGCAGCTCCTTCTTCGGGAACTACGAGCAGTACTTC; CDR3: CASSSFFGNYEQYF
size: -; J: TRBJ1-1; V: TRBV6-5; D: TRBD1; DNA: TGTGCCAGCAGTTACATCAAGGGGGCGGAGGCTTTCTTT; CDR3: CASSYIKGAEAFF
size: many; J: TRBJ1-5; V: TRBV6-2/TRBV6-3; D: -; DNA: TGTGCCAGCAGGGAGAGATGGAACAATCAGCCCCAGCATTTT; CDR3: CASRERWNNQPQHF
size: -; J: TRBJ2-3; V: TRBV4-2; D: TRBD2; DNA: TGTGCCAGCAGCCAAGGAGCGGGGGGGCCCAACACAGATACGCGGTATTTT; CDR3: CASSQGAGGPNTDTRYF
size: -; J: TRBJ1-5; V: TRBV19; D: -; DNA: TGTGCCAGTAGTAGGGCCACACGTAGCAATCAGCCCCAGCATTTT; CDR3: CASSRATRSNQPQHF